These 2 T cell receptor beta chains were all obtained from the same sample, sequenced in a study of regulatory T cells in long-lasting Graves disease. Relying on iRepertoire HTBI primers and Arm-PCR of CDR3 regions, the team built TCR beta libraries. TCRdb re-called the multiplex PCR reads with MiXCR, one entry per CDR3 protein. The data show about 500,000 distinct CDR3 sequences, 16% seen once. The time point is: newly diagnosed GD, antithyroid drugs for less than 3 months. PBMCs were the source of the RNA used for TCR sequencing. This sample was shared with a second study, whose subject was T cells in Graves' hyperthyroidism and ophthalmopathy.

The material sequenced was peripheral blood mononuclear cells (PBMCs), taken at new diagnosis, from a patient treated with antithyroid drugs. Every receptor here comes from a man aged 40-55 years with Graves disease.

This clonotype was found once. The chain uses TRBV20-1 and TRBJ2-7; 9 bases are a match to TRBD1. CDR3 size: 15 residues. Germline trimming cut 0 bases from V and 7 bases from J; bases unmatched to any gene: 10. CDR1 is DFQATT, CDR2 SNEGSKA, per germline (reference sequence). CDR3 sequence reads: CSARDTGTGPNEQYF. CDR3 in DNA: TGCAGTGCTAGAGACACCGGGACAGGGCCCAATGAGCAGTACTTC.

This clonotype was seen repeatedly, ten times or more. The V gene is TRBV28, the J gene TRBJ2-2, with 9 nucleotides matching TRBD1. CDR3 length equals 14 residues. Trimming at V came to 11 bases and at J to 2 bases, leaving 6 bases not matched to a gene. From germline, CDR1 is MDHEN and CDR2 SYDVKM. The CDR3 loop reads CALRGQGNTGELFF. In nucleotides, the CDR3 is TGTGCCCTTCGGGGACAGGGAAACACCGGGGAGCTGTTTTTT.